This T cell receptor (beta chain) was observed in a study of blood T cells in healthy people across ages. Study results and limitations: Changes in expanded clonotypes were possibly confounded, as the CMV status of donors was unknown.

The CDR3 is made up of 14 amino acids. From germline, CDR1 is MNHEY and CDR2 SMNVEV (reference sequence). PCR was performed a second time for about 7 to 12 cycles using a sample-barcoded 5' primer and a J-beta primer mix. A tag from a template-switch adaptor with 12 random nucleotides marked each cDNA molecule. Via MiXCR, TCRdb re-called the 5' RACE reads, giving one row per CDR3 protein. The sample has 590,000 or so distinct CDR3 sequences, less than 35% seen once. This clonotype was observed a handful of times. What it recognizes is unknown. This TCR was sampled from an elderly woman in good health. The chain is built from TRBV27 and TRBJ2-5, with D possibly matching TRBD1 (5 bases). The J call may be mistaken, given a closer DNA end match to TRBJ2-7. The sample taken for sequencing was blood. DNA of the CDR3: TGTGCCAGCAGTTTATCAGCAGGGACCTACGAGCAGTACTTC. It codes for CASSLSAGTYEQYF.